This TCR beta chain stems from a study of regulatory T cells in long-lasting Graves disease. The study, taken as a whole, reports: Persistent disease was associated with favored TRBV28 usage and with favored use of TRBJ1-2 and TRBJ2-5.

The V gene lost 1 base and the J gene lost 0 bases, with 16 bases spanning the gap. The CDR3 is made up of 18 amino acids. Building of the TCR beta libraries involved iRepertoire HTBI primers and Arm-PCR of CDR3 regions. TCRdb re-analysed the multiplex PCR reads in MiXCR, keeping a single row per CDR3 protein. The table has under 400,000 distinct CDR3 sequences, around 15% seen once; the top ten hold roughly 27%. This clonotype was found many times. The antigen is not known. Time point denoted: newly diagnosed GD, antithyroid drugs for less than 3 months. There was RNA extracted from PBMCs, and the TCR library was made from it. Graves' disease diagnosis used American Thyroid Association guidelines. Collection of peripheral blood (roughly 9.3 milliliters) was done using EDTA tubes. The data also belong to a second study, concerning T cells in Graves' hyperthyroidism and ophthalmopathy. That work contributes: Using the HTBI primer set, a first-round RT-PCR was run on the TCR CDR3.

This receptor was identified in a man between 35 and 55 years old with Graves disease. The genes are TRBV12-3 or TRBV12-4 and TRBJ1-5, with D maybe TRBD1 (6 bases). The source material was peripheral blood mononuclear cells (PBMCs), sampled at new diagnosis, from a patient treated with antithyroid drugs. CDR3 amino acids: CASSLVRDIQYSNQPQHF. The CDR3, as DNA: TGTGCCAGCAGTTTAGTTCGGGACATCCAATATAGCAATCAGCCCCAGCATTTT.